These T cell receptor beta chains were read from a single sample in a study of metastatic and nonmetastatic thyroid tumors. TCRdb re-called the PCR reads via MiXCR. The table shows some 15,000 clones, with roughly 20% occurring only once. Sample: adjacent normal tissue. These receptor sequences come from a female donor with papillary thyroid cancer or a benign thyroid nodule (not recorded which). Some clones in this sample may be carry-over from other donors' samples. Each CDR3 is given with its conserved first and last residue. The D gene is left open where the match is weak. Clone size appears in some rows only: once, few, many, or a class for an expanded clone.

>TRBJ2-2|-|TRBV25-1|-
TGTGCCATCAGTGAATACGGAGGCACCTGTGAGCTGTTTTTT
CAISEYGGTCELFF
>TRBJ1-3|-|TRBV28|-
TGTGCCAGCAGTCCATTACGTGGAAACACCATATATTTT
CASSPLRGNTIYF
>TRBJ1-6|few|TRBV27|-
TGTGCCAGCAGTTTCGGGGGTTCACCCCTCCACTTT
CASSFGGSPLHF
>TRBJ2-3|-|TRBV11-3|-
TGTGCCAGCAGCTTAGAGGAGCTAAATACGCAGTATTTT
CASSLEELNTQYF
>TRBJ2-1|many|TRBV10-1|TRBD2
TGCGCCAGCAGTGAGTCGACAGCGGGATCCTACAATGAGCAGTTCTTC
CASSESTAGSYNEQFF
>TRBJ1-3|-|TRBV12-3/TRBV12-4|-
TGTGCCAGCAGCTGGGGCAGCGGGGGGAACACCATATATTTT
CASSWGSGGNTIYF
>TRBJ2-5|many|TRBV5-1|-
TGCGCCAGCAGCTACAGGACCCAAGAGACCCAGTACTTC
CASSYRTQETQYF
>TRBJ1-2|-|TRBV20-1|TRBD1
TGCAGTGCTAGAGTTGGTGGACAGGGTGACTATGGCTACACCTTC
CSARVGGQGDYGYTF
>TRBJ2-5|-|TRBV4-1|TRBD2
TGCGCCAGCAGCCAATATGCCCTGACTAGCGGGAGAGGGGATACCCAGTACTTC
CASSQYALTSGRGDTQYF
>TRBJ2-1|once|TRBV5-1|-
TGCGCCAGCAGCCCCGGGGGTGGCGATGAGCAGTTCTTC
CASSPGGGDEQFF
>TRBJ2-5|-|TRBV11-2|TRBD2
TGTGCCAGCAGACGAACTCCGGGACTAGCGGGAGGGGTGGAGACCCAGTACTTC
CASRRTPGLAGGVETQYF
>TRBJ1-4|-|TRBV5-1|-
TGCGCCAGCAGCTTAGGAGGGAGTTGGGGGGCCGGTAATGAAAAACTGTTTTTT
CASSLGGSWGAGNEKLFF
>TRBJ2-5|-|TRBV6-1|TRBD2
TGTGCCAGCTTCTCTCCCGTACTAGCGGCAATTAAAGAGACCCAGTACTTC
CASFSPVLAAIKETQYF
>TRBJ2-7|-|TRBV11-2|-
TGTGCCAGCAGCTTAGATAGTGTCGCTAGCGTGTACTTC
CASSLDSVASVYF
>TRBJ2-3|few|TRBV10-3|-
TGTGCCATCCGTGGACTGATAGGAGATACGCAGTATTTT
CAIRGLIGDTQYF
>TRBJ1-1|few|TRBV6-2/TRBV6-3|-
TGTGCCAGCAGATTGGGTAGCTCTGAAGCTTTCTTT
CASRLGSSEAFF
>TRBJ2-3|-|TRBV2|TRBD2
TGTGCAGGCAGCGATCCTGGACTAGCGGGAGTCGGCACAGATACGCAGTATTTT
CAGSDPGLAGVGTDTQYF
>TRBJ2-3|medium-sized|TRBV11-2|-
TGTGCCAGCAGCCAAGGACCGGTCGTGGATACGCAGTATTTT
CASSQGPVVDTQYF
>TRBJ1-5|many|TRBV2|TRBD1
TGTGCCACCCGGACAGGGTTTAATAGCAATCAGCCCCAGCATTTT
CATRTGFNSNQPQHF
>TRBJ2-7|-|TRBV5-4|TRBD2
TGTGCCAGCAGCCCAGCGGGGGCTAGCTCCTACGAGCAGTACTTC
CASSPAGASSYEQYF
>TRBJ2-7|-|TRBV2|-
TGTGCCAGCAGTGGCACAGGGCGGGAGCAGTACTTC
CASSGTGREQYF
>TRBJ1-1|medium-sized|TRBV20-1|-
TGCAGTGCTAGGTTCGGGGTCGGTACTGAAGCTTTCTTT
CSARFGVGTEAFF
>TRBJ1-5|medium-sized|TRBV28|TRBD1
TGTGCCAGCAGGACAGGGAGTCAGCCCCAGCATTTT
CASRTGSQPQHF